This T cell receptor (beta chain) was found in a study of cytomegalovirus exposure and HLA in healthy donors. At the level of the study: Prior work identified 120 million or so unique TCR beta sequences in some 180 million T cells. Points from the study as a whole: Researchers reported in a later analysis that a missense DCLRE1C variant was tied to TCR beta V- and J-gene trimming. Within a later analysis, the majority of CMV-associated TCR beta chains appeared HLA-restricted.

This clone was counted a few times. Its antigen is still unknown. PCR used 60 Vbeta primers and 13 Jbeta primers. Sequenced by immunoSEQ multiplex PCR; TCRdb stores in-frame clones only, minus some. The sample carries about 130,000 clones, approximately 8.8% recorded once. With 5 bases removed from V and 7 bases from J, the gap between germline ends came to 17 bases. Germline V lookup: CDR1 MNHNY, CDR2 SVGAGI (reference sequence). The CDR3 covers 14 residues. The sample was PBMCs. The rearrangement links TRBV6-6 to TRBJ1-1, with D perhaps matching TRBD1 (6 bases). This TCR derives from a man aged 35-49 years in good health and CMV-seronegative. The CDR3 coding sequence is TGTGCCAGCAGTGAGCCGTCAGGGGTGAATGAAGCTTTCTTT. It codes for CASSEPSGVNEAFF.